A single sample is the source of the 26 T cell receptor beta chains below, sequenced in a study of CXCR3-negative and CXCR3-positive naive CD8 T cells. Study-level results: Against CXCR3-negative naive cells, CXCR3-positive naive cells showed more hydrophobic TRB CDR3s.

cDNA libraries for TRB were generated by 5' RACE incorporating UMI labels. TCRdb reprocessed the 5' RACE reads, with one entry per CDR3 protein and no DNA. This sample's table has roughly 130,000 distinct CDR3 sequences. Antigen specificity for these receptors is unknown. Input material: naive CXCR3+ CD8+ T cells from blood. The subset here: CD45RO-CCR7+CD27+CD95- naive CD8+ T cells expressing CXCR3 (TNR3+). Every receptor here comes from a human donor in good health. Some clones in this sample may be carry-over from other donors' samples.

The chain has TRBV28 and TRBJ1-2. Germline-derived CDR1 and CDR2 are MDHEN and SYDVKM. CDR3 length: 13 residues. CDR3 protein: CASSFGTTYGYTF.

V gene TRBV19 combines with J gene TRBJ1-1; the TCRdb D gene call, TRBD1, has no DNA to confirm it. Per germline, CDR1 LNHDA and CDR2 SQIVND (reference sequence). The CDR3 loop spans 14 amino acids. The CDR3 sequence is CASSPGTGVSEAFF.

CDR3 sequence: CASSESGYSYEQYF. The rearrangement links TRBV10-2 to TRBJ2-7; TCRdb calls TRBD2, which cannot be checked without DNA. This CDR3 contains 14 residues. CDR1 and CDR2 (germline): WSHSY, SAAADI.

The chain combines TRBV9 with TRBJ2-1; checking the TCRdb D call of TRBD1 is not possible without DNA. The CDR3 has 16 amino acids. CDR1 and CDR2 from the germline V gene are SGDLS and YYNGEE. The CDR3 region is CASSVEGGQLSATRFF.

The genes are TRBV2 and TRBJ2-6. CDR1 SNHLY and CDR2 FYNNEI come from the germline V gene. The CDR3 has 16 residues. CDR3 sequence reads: CASSEAELTGANVLTF.

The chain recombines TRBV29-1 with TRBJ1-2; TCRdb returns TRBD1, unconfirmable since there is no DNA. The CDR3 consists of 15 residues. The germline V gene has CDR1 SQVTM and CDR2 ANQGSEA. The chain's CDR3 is CSVELRTGTTYGYTF. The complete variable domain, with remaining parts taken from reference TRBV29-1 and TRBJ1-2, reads SAVISQKPSRDICQRGTSLTIQCQVDSQVTMMFWYRQQPGQSLTLIATANQGSEATYESGFVIDKFPISRPNLTFSTLTVSNMSPEDSSIYLCSVELRTGTTYGYTFGSGTRLTVV.

Here the CDR3 reads CASSDSGGATDTQYF. This rearrangement joins TRBV6-4 to TRBJ2-3; without DNA, the TCRdb call of TRBD2 cannot be checked. This CDR3 comprises 15 residues. Germline V CDR1 and CDR2: MRHNA, SNTAGT.

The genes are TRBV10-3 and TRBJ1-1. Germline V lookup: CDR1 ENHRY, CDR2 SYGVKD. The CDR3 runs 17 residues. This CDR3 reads CAISESPGRVMNTEAFF.

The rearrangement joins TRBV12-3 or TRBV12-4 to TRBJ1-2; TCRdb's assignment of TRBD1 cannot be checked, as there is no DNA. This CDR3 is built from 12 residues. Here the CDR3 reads CASSTGTYGYTF.

The CDR3 sequence is CASDRGVEGSEQYF. The gene calls are TRBV3-1 and TRBJ2-7; the D call from TCRdb, TRBD1, cannot be confirmed without DNA. In germline, CDR1 is LGHDT, CDR2 YNNKEL (reference sequence). The CDR3 contains 14 residues.

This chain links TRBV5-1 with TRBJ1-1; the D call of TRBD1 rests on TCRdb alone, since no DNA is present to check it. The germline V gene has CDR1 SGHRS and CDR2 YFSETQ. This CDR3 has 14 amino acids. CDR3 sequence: CASSPRQDWAEAFF.

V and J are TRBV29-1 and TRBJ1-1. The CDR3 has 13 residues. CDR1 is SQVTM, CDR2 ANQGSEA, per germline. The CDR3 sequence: CSVVRREGTEAFF.

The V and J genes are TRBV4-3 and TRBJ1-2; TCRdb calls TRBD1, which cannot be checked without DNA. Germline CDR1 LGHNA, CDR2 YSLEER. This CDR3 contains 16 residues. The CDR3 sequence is CASSQTWTGTWYGYTF.

CDR3 loop: CASSPLGTEETQYF. The chain carries TRBV5-1 and TRBJ2-5; the D gene TCRdb calls, TRBD1, cannot be checked with no DNA. CDR1 and CDR2 (germline): SGHRS, YFSETQ. CDR3 size: 14 residues. Looking up the rest from reference TRBV5-1 and TRBJ2-5 gives the full variable domain: KAGVTQTPRYLIKTRGQQVTLSCSPISGHRSVSWYQQTPGQGLQFLFEYFSETQRNKGNFPGRFSGRQFSNSRSEMNVSTLELGDSALYLCASSPLGTEETQYFGPGTRLLVL.

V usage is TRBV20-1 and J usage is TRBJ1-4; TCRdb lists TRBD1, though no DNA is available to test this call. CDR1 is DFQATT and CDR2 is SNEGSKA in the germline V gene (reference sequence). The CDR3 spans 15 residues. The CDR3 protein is CSARDLEGAGEKLFF.

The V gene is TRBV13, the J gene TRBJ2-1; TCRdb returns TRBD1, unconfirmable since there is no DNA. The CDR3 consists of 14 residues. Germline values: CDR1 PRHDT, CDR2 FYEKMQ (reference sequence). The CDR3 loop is CASSSGTDYNEQFF.

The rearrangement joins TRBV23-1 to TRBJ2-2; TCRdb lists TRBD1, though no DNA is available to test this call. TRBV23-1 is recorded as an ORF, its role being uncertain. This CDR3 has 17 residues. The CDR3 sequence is CASSPPDRAYWAGELFF.

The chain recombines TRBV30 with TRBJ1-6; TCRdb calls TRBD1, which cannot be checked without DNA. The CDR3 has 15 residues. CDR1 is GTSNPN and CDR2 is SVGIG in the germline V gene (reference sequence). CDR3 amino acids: CAWSPRTGMNSPLHF.

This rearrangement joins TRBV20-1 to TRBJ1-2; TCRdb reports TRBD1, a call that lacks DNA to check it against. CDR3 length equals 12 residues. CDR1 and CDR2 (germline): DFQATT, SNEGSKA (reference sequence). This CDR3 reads CSARGAGDGYTF.

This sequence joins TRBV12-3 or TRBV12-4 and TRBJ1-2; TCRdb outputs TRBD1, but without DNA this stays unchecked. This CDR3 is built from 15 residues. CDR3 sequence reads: CASSLDGGTGSGYTF.

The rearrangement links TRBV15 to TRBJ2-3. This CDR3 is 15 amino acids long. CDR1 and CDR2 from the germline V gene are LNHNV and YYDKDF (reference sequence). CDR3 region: CATSRGSSESDTQYF.

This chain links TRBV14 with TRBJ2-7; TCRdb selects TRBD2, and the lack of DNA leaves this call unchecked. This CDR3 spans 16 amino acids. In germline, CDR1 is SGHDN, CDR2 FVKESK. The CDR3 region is CASSQRGPSYSYEQYF.

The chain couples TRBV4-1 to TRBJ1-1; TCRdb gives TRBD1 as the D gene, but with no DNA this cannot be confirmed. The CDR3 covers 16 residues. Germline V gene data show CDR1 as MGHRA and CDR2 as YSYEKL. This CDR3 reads CASSQDGQGANTEAFF.

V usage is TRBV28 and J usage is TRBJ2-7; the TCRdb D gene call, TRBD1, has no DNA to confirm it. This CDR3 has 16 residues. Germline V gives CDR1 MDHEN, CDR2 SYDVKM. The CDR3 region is CASSPRDRTLSYEQYF.

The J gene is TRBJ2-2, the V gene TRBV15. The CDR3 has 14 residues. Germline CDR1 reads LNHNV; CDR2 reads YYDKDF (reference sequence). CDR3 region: CATSKNPNTGELFF.

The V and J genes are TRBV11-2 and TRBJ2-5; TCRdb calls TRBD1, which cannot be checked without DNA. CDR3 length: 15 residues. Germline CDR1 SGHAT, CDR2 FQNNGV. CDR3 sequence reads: CASSTRNRDTVTQYF.